This TCR beta chain was retrieved from a study of cytomegalovirus exposure and HLA in healthy donors (dated by TCRdb to the late 2010s). Regarding the study in general: In an earlier analysis of 550 to 750 of the donors, approximately 260 Gb of sequence data and 100 million or so unique TCR beta sequences from about 180 million T cells were reported. An early release covering more than 500 HLA-typed donors comprised about 300 gigabases of sequencing data and some 79 million unique TCR sequences. Among the approximately 400 genotyped donors, around 79% belonged to the genetic ancestry cluster associated with self-reported Caucasian donors. The study aimed to test whether signatures of past pathogen exposure could be identified by cataloging public T cell receptors. The study profiled the T cell repertoires of more than 500 subjects by immunosequencing and related them to cytomegalovirus serostatus. Besides the first cohort of roughly 660 subjects, a separate validation cohort made up of roughly 130 different subjects was used. High-throughput TCR immunosequencing, statistical association of individual TCRs with disease status, and machine learning were combined to predict cytomegalovirus infection status. To study patterns of TCR occurrence, a later analysis re-analyzed previously published TCR beta repertoires from 600 to 750 donors and added high-resolution HLA genotyping. In the later analysis, no new phenotypic data were used to find candidate immune exposures; instead, reliance was placed on TCR beta sequences and their occurrence across donors. An earlier analysis of around 540 of the donors applied high-throughput TCR beta sequencing to assess whether each TCR beta V gene segment acted as functional or pseudogenic. Donor age, sex, ethnicity and CMV serostatus were compiled alongside the repertoire data. A later genetic analysis used genome-wide SNP genotypes for about 55% of the 666 donors, treating that subset as a discovery cohort. All discovery cohort repertoires had been generated using a single sequencing platform. Class I and class II HLA loci were covered by the typing at four-digit resolution. Typing coverage varied by locus: about 629-640 donors for A, B, C, DRB1 and DQB1; approximately 520 for DQA1; about 590 for DPA1; approximately 470 for DPB1. Five DR-DQ haplotypes were handled as single units for association and clustering because linkage in the cohort was strong. Among roughly 370 genotyped donors of the cohort, an average of about 240,000 unique TCR beta nucleotide sequences were sequenced per donor, roughly 18% of them non-productive. Study-wide conclusions, independent of this receptor: In an earlier analysis of 587 of the donors, most TCR beta V segments appeared in productive rearrangements about 87% or about 30% of the time, broadly matching IMGT annotations. Correlated functional status among segregating V segments might be attributable to linkage disequilibrium, but an unknown experimental factor could not be ruled out. A further reported finding was that TCR beta sequences accurately predicted the HLA-A and HLA-B alleles for most subjects in the first cohort. Some IMGT-functional V segments, including TRBV6-2 and TRBV6-3, could not be distinguished by the 87-base-pair reads and were therefore excluded. According to a later genetic analysis, donors in an Asian-associated ancestry cluster had fewer N-insertions in productive TCRs than the roughly 670-donor mean. The sequencing pipeline was judged likely to have produced a cluster of highly shared sequence variants as a technical artifact. Roughly uniform sequencing depth across donors was assumed in presence/absence analyses, although this assumption may not hold. According to a later analysis, TCR association rates differed among HLA loci, with DRB1 alleles showing the most associated TCRs and HLA-C alleles showing the fewest. When HLA alleles, especially DR and DQ, strongly co-occurred, TCR associations were difficult to assign to individual alleles. A later analysis found that most CMV-associated TCR beta chains appeared HLA-restricted, with HLA associations seemingly driven largely by CMV exposure. HLA typing was unavailable for some donors at each locus, so association tests used only the typed subset. In a later analysis, HLA-associated TCR beta chains showed more clonal expansion and lower generation probabilities than non-associated chains that were equally common. CMV serostatus was the only immune exposure information available for the cohort. In this cohort, only TCR beta chains were sequenced, and detectable features were limited by the absence of alpha or paired-chain data. A later analysis associated around 16,000 TCR beta sequences with specific HLA alleles at a false discovery rate of 0.05. Several of the top co-occurrence clusters appeared to be linked to parvovirus B19, influenza, CMV and Epstein-Barr virus, according to a later analysis. The authors suggested that the approach could potentially be generalized to other disease states and immunological phenotypes. V-gene and J-gene trimming of TCR beta chains was associated with a missense DCLRE1C variant in a later genetic analysis, and the association was replicated in an independent cohort. Cytomegalovirus status was reported to be diagnosed by the classifier with high specificity and sensitivity in both the original and validation cohorts. In vitro tests confirmed that three of the cytomegalovirus-associated TCR beta chains recognize cytomegalovirus antigens. Because counts were too low, seventeen rarely observed V segments, including chromosome 9 orphons, were excluded from the earlier analysis of 587 of the donors. A total of roughly 160 TCR beta chains were listed by the study as associated with cytomegalovirus. While some public TCRs were present in many individuals, most TCR sequences turned up only very rarely across donors.

Worth noting for this clone: Its specific antigen is unknown. No clone much larger than this one lies a single base away; base qualities are absent.

The cohort consisted of fewer than 700 healthy bone marrow donors. At the time of sampling, every cohort member was nominally healthy, though immune exposures that went unrecorded were likely present. The donor tested CMV seropositive, placing the donor among the 250 to 350 seropositive members of the cohort. A peripheral blood sample was collected from each donor, and TCR beta sequencing was performed on peripheral blood mononuclear cells. The Qiagen DNeasy Blood Extraction Kit was used to extract genomic DNA from the blood cell samples. Libraries were constructed by the immunoSEQ multiplex PCR assay. For the multiplex PCR, a mixture combining 60 forward primers for TCR Vbeta segments and 13 reverse primers for TCR Jbeta segments was used. The CDR3 region of rearranged TCR beta genes was amplified from genomic DNA by a multiplex PCR assay. Amplified TCR beta libraries were sequenced as 87-base-pair reads on the Illumina HiSeq System. As for how the authors treated the data: In a later analysis, some 80 million unique TCR beta chains were counted across the roughly 700 repertoires, and some 10 million of these chains were shared by at least two donors. Raw reads were error-corrected and collapsed into unique sequences by a nearest-neighbor algorithm in which closely related sequences were merged to remove PCR and sequencing errors. V, D and J gene segments were assigned by aligning CDR3 sequences to IMGT reference sequences. Each retained sequence needed at least a six-nucleotide match to both a V gene segment and a J gene segment. Rearrangements were classified as productive when the CDR3 lacked stop codons and remained in frame with V and J, and all other rearrangements were classified as non-productive. Following IMGT convention, CDR3 was defined as the stretch from the second conserved V-encoded cysteine to the conserved J-encoded phenylalanine. The earlier analysis of some 550 of the donors excluded any sequence lacking an unambiguous match to a single V gene segment. An earlier analysis of some 500 of the donors classified V segments as functional when productive rearrangements were above 56.7% and as segregating when the standard deviation between donors was above 5%. A statistical classification framework was developed to diagnose cytomegalovirus status using the catalog of TCR beta chain sequences. In a later analysis, TCR nucleotide sequences were compared against IMGT/GENE-DB human TR gene sequences so that V and J genes could be assigned. Using the TCRdist pipeline, a later analysis assigned CDR3 sequences along with most-parsimonious VDJ recombination scenarios. In a later analysis, each TCR beta chain was defined by its CDR3 amino acid sequence together with its V-gene family, and reads lacking a unique V-gene family were excluded. In a later analysis, some 600 highly shared, low-generation-probability nucleotide sequences were removed to address suspected cross-contamination and a sequencing artifact. A later analysis calculated a clonal expansion index for each public chain from normalized within-repertoire ranks of inferred template counts. In a later analysis, generation probabilities were computed using a VDJ recombination model fitted to out-of-frame rearrangements, and the results were checked against IGoR. Hypergeometric tests were used in a later analysis to score TCR-TCR, TCR-HLA and TCR-CMV co-occurrence, with a repertoire-size bias correction applied to the TCR pairs. In a later analysis, false discovery rates were estimated by permuting HLA or CMV assignments 20 times. In a later analysis, co-occurring TCRs were grouped using DBSCAN, with TCRdist sequence similarity added in when clustering inside HLA-allele-positive subsets. Repertoires with fewer than 30,000 or more than 120,000 public chains were left out of co-occurrence clustering, as were roughly five repertoires with anomalous nucleotide sharing. The source is immuneACCESS, and TCRdb retained only in-frame sequences with V and J called. Part of the clones is not carried over; for the studies checked, unresolved V genes explain less than half of this, and the remainder is unexplained. V and J calls and clone size are those listed in that table; D and trimming were worked out from the DNA. The sample data list about 91,000 clones, and 86% of these were observed just once. Of the sample, approximately 10% is held by the ten largest clones.

Between the V and J ends, shortened by 6 bases and 3 bases respectively, the junction contains 12 bases. The CDR3 runs 14 residues from the cysteine to the phenylalanine. The read is trimmed to its CDR3 DNA, 42 bases read in frame from base 1. CDR1 and CDR2 are read off the germline V gene (reference sequence) as MNHEY and SMNVEV. The sequence is built from TRBV27 and TRBJ1-5; possibly the D gene is TRBD1, per 5 matching bases. Sample: PBMCs. This TCR came from a man in his thirties or forties in good health and CMV-seropositive. The CDR3 amino acid sequence is: CASRSGTFNQPQHF. The DNA is as follows: TGTGCCAGCAGATCCGGGACTTTCAATCAGCCCCAGCATTTT.